This T cell receptor beta chain was sequenced for a study of CD8 T cells in Susac syndrome. Random hexamers primed reverse transcription of about 0.45 to 1 ug RNA. From the immunoSEQ multiplex PCR reads, TCRdb called clonotypes with MiXCR, one entry per CDR3 protein. Of some 200,000 distinct CDR3 sequences in the sample, approximately 95% were seen once. This CDR3 spans 14 amino acids. Germline values: CDR1 SNHLY, CDR2 FYNNEI. With 8 bases clipped from V and 1 base from J, the junction kept 7 bases outside the gene matches. The sequence came from a human donor with Susac syndrome. This rearrangement joins TRBV2 to TRBJ1-1, with 7 bases identical to TRBD1. The sample was CD4+ T cells from PBMCs. The CDR3 DNA is TGTGCCAGCCAGACGACAGGGCAGAACACTGAAGCTTTCTTT. Translated: CASQTTGQNTEAFF.